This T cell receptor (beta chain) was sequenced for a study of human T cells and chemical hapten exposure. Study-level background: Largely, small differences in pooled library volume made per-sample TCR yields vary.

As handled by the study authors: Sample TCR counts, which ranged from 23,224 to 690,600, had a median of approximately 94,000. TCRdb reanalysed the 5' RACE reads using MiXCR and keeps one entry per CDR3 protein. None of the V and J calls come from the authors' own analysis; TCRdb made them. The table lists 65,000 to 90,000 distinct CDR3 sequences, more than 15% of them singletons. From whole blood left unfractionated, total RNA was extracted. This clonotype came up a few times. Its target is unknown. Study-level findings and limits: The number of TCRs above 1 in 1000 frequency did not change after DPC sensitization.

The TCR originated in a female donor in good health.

The CDR3 nucleotides are TGCAGTGCTAGGAAGTCGGGGGGCTTTGACTATGGCTACACCTTC. Its translation is CSARKSGGFDYGYTF. This chain uses TRBV20-1 with TRBJ1-2, with TRBD1 as a possible D gene (6 bases). The CDR3 extends over 15 amino acids. Per the germline V gene, CDR1 is DFQATT and CDR2 is SNEGSKA (reference sequence). Trimming removed 3 bases at V and 3 bases at J, with 17 bases between.